This T cell receptor beta chain is from a study of CD8+CD57+ T cells in acquired aplastic anemia. Study-level findings and limits: Patients and controls shared fewer than 30 CD8+ CDR3 sequences.

Genomic DNA constituted the template upon which TCR beta VDJ and CDR3 profiling was performed. Via MiXCR, TCRdb re-called the reads, giving one row per CDR3 protein. The sample records fewer than 200,000 distinct CDR3 sequences, about 64% being singletons. The germline CDR1 and CDR2 sequences are DFQATT and SNEGSKA (reference sequence). The CDR3 extends over 14 amino acids. Trimming removed 0 bases at V and 1 base at J, with 9 bases between. Notes on this clonotype: Its specificity is not known.

Material: sorted CD4+, CD8+, or CD8+CD57+ T cells (not recorded which) from PBMCs. The chain couples TRBV20-1 to TRBJ2-5, with D possibly TRBD2 on 6 matching bases. The sequence was collected from a human donor in good health. CDR3: CSARDRGLQETQYF. CDR3 bases: TGCAGTGCTAGAGATCGGGGACTCCAAGAGACCCAGTACTTC.